This T cell receptor (beta chain) was recorded in a study of PD-L1 blockade in urothelial cancer. Study as a whole: About 85% of the 29 patients were men with bladder-origin urothelial cancer.

The CDR3 spans 16 residues. Germline trimming cut 6 bases from V and 0 bases from J; bases unmatched to any gene: 9. Germline lookup yields CDR1 SNHLY and CDR2 FYNNEI. As concerns this clone: Its cognate antigen is unknown.

Regarding time point: pretreatment peripheral blood. Profiled with immunoSEQ multiplex PCR; TCRdb holds only in-frame clones, not every one. The sample carries 15,000 to 20,000 clones, approximately 89% recorded once. Points from the study as a whole: When pretreatment blood TCR clonality was below the median, it predicted better survival.

The TCR originated in a man between 65 and 79 years old with urothelial cancer. The gene calls are TRBV2 and TRBJ1-1; 8 positions agree with TRBD1. The sample here was PBMCs, taken around atezolizumab (anti-PD-L1) treatment. CDR3 nucleotides: TGTGCCAGCAGATCCGGGACAGGAGCTATGAACACTGAAGCTTTCTTT. This encodes CASRSGTGAMNTEAFF.